This T cell receptor (beta chain) was observed in a study of shared clonotypes between healthy human individuals (dated by TCRdb to 2018 to 2021). In terms of the full investigation: A couple of women and a few men aged 18 to 49 years were included in the cohort. Per donor, leukapheresis produced somewhere between about 0.85 and 8.9 billion PBMCs. To estimate repertoire size and how much clonotype sharing occurs between individuals, the study deeply sequenced the blood TCR repertoires of five healthy adults. Different laboratories and diverse techniques were used to prepare libraries and sequence TCR repertoires, to increase sequencing depth and limit assay-specific biases. For each donor, CD4 naive and CD4 memory were each run on three plates, CD8 naive on two plates, and CD8 memory on one plate.

The donors were healthy, HIV-negative adults who had no recently reported acute infections or vaccinations. All donors were Caucasian adults living in Nashville, Tennessee, USA. CD4+ T cells were enriched by magnetic negative selection, after which naive cells were positively selected on CD45RA and the negative fraction was taken as the memory subset. Blood was collected by leukapheresis, and PBMCs were isolated by Ficoll-Histopaque density gradient centrifugation and then cryopreserved in liquid nitrogen vapor phase. Analytical flow cytometry was used to check the purity and quantity of every magnetically sorted T cell population. Genomic DNA was isolated from each sorted fraction and quantified by UV absorbance on a Nanodrop 2000c. This clone appeared a few times. Its antigen is unknown. Per-base qualities were not stored, and no clone one base away is much larger. Relative to germline, V is 5 bases shorter and J is 3 bases shorter, with 19 bases between their ends. CDR1 SGHAT and CDR2 FQNNGV were looked up in the germline V gene. There are 16 amino acids in the CDR3, from cysteine to phenylalanine inclusive. The kept DNA is CDR3 alone, 48 bases in frame from the first base.

TCR CDR3 regions were amplified from genomic DNA by multiplex PCR using the deep immunoSEQ assay. Genomic DNA extracted from each cell subset was distributed evenly over all wells of several immunoSEQ 96-well plates, and each plate served as one replicate. For sorted subsets, 200 ng of genomic DNA, equivalent to 25,000 to 35,000 T cell genomes, went into each replicate PCR. Purified libraries were quantified with a Qubit 3.0 fluorometer, sized on a Bioanalyzer 2100, and re-quantified with the KAPA Library Quantification kit. Every immunoSEQ 96-well plate was sequenced on a separate single-read 150-cycle Illumina NextSeq 550 flow cell. Concerning the study's data processing: The immunoSEQ output contained only junctional sequences without quality scores, so filtering could not match that applied to full-length reads. Sequences were annotated with PyIR, a Python wrapper for IgBLAST v1.9, using IMGT germline references to assign V/J genes and CDR3. Reads were removed for weak V/J assignments (E-value above 1e-6), missing CDR3, stop codons, out-of-frame junctions, or ambiguous translated residues. A V3J clonotype was defined by an identical inferred V gene, J gene, and CDR3 amino acid sequence. Percentage overlap between repertoires was calculated by dividing the number of shared unique clonotypes by the size of the smaller repertoire. Repertoire richness was assessed with RTK rarefaction, the Chao1 estimator, and Recon v2.1 estimates of unobserved clonotypes. Generation probabilities for all TCRbeta clonotypes obtained by the gDNA method from a handful of donors were computed using OLGA. In its TCRdb copy, this immuneACCESS table keeps in-frame sequences only and misses some clones. Where compared with another copy, unresolved V genes explain less than half of these, and the others have no known cause. V, J and clone size reflect that table, while D and trimming were determined from the DNA. This sample comprises approximately 740,000 clones, approximately 74% of them detected only once. The top ten clones comprise under 2% of the sample.

The paper as a whole reports these results and caveats: Pairwise subsampling led to the expectation that sequencing depth would affect the degree of clonotype sharing among donors. Compared with non-shared clonotypes, the clonotypes found in all four sorted-subset donors had higher generation probabilities. Rarefaction of sorted-subset datasets indicated incomplete sequencing despite the large sequencing depth. Only blood was sampled, and tissue TCR repertoires likely differ from those in blood. Estimated clonotype richness was generally larger for naive than for memory subsets. Roughly 5% of naive CD4, around 3.5% of naive CD8, about 2.5% of memory CD4, and 0.35% to 0.4% of memory CD8 clonotypes were shared across a handful of donors. The genetic and exposure-history diversity represented was limited by the small number of donors.

Sequenced sample: memory CD4+ T cells sorted from blood. Explained via the paper, the cell subset or site label denotes: CD45RA-negative fraction. This TCR derives from a woman between 25 and 40 years old in good health. The rearranged segments are TRBV11-2 and TRBJ1-2, and possibly TRBD1, on 6 matching bases. The base sequence is TGTGCCAGCAGCCTGGACAGCAATCGTCCTTACTATGGCTACACCTTC. It translates to CASSLDSNRPYYGYTF. Reference TRBV11-2 and TRBJ1-2 genes cover what lies past the CDR3, so the full variable domain is EAGVAQSPRYKIIEKRQSVAFWCNPISGHATLYWYQQILGQGPKLLIQFQNNGVVDDSQLPKDRFSAERLKGVDSTLKIQPAKLEDSAVYLCASSLDSNRPYYGYTFGSGTRLTVV.